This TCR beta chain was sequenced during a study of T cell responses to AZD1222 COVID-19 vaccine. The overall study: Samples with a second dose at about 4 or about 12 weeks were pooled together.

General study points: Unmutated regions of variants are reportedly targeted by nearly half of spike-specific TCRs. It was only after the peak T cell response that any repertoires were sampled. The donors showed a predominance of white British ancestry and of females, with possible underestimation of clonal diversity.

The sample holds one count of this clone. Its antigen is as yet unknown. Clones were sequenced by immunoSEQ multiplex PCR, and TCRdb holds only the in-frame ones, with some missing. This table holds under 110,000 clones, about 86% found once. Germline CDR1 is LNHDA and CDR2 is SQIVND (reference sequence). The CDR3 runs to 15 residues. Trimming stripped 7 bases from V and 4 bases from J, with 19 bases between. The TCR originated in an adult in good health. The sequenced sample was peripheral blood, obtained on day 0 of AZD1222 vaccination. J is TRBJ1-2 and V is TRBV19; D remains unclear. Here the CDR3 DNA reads TGTGCCAGTAACCCCCAATCGGGATCCGGCTATGGCTACACCTTC. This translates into CASNPQSGSGYGYTF.